These 30 T cell receptor beta chains came from one sample sequenced in a study of technical replicates of blood from a handful of donors. Assay: immunoSEQ multiplex PCR; the TCRdb copy retains only in-frame clones and omits some. The data show around 84,000 clones, 97% seen once. Input material: T cells isolated from PBMCs. The receptors shown here come from a human donor in good health.

The V gene is TRBV23-1, the J gene TRBJ2-7; TRBD1 is a possible D gene (6 bases). TRBV23-1 has ORF status, its function being uncertain. This CDR3 comprises 14 residues. Trimming took off 7 bases at V and 13 bases at J, with 26 bases between the two ends. The CDR3 protein is CASNPLAGTPHSYF. DNA for the CDR3: TGCGCCAGCAACCCTCTGGCCGGGACACCACACAGCTACTTC.

The genes are TRBV19 and TRBJ1-5; 7 positions agree with TRBD1. Losses at the gene ends were 7 bases for V and 0 bases for J; bases not matched to a gene: 15. Looked up from germline, CDR1 is LNHDA and CDR2 is SQIVND (reference sequence). This CDR3 is built from 18 residues. CDR3 DNA: TGTGCCAGTATCCCAGGGGACAGTTTCTTCTATAGCAATCAGCCCCAGCATTTT. Encoded protein: CASIPGDSFFYSNQPQHF.

This CDR3 reads CASSSLAGGRNEQFF. CDR3 sequence (DNA): TGTGCCAGCAGCTCCCTGGCGGGAGGAAGGAATGAGCAGTTCTTC. The V gene is TRBV11-3, the J gene TRBJ2-1; 8 bases are a match to TRBD2. CDR3 length: 15 residues. V lost 4 bases and J lost 7; bases outside the gene matches: 9. Germline assignment: CDR1 SGHNT and CDR2 YENEEA.

The V gene is TRBV11-2, the J gene TRBJ1-1, with D possibly TRBD1 on 5 matching bases. CDR1 SGHAT and CDR2 FQNNGV come from the germline V gene. The V gene lost 1 base and the J gene lost 0 bases, with 9 bases spanning the gap. The CDR3 is 15 amino acids. The CDR3 protein is CASSLVRGMNTEAFF. As DNA, the CDR3 is TGTGCCAGCAGCTTAGTTCGGGGGATGAACACTGAAGCTTTCTTT. Full variable domain (missing parts from reference TRBV11-2 and TRBJ1-1): EAGVAQSPRYKIIEKRQSVAFWCNPISGHATLYWYQQILGQGPKLLIQFQNNGVVDDSQLPKDRFSAERLKGVDSTLKIQPAKLEDSAVYLCASSLVRGMNTEAFFGQGTRLTVV.

The chain uses TRBV19 and TRBJ2-2; D is possibly TRBD2 (6 bases). This CDR3 is 14 amino acids long. Germline V gives CDR1 LNHDA, CDR2 SQIVND (reference sequence). CDR3 nucleotides: TGTGCGACCGGGGGACCGATGAACACCGGGGAGCTGTTTTTT. The encoded protein is CATGGPMNTGELFF.

The chain is built from TRBV10-1 and TRBJ2-2; D possibly corresponds to TRBD2 (5 bases). Germline V gene lookup returns CDR1 WNHNN and CDR2 SYGVQD (reference sequence). V was shortened by 2 bases and J by 5 bases, with 6 bases between the two germline ends. The CDR3 is 13 residues long. The CDR3: CASSETGTGELFF. CDR3 DNA sequence: TGCGCCAGCAGTGAGACGGGGACCGGGGAGCTGTTTTTT.

The rearrangement links TRBV27 to TRBJ2-4; D is undetermined. V was pared by 5 bases and J by 0 bases, with 8 bases between. Germline CDR1 reads MNHEY; CDR2 reads SMNVEV (reference sequence). The CDR3 is 14 residues long. The CDR3 nucleotides are TGTGCCAGCAGTGGCCGACTAGCCAAAAACATTCAGTACTTC. Its protein product is CASSGRLAKNIQYF.

The chain recombines TRBV28 with TRBJ2-1; tentative D call: TRBD2 (6 bases). Trimming removed 5 bases from V and 8 bases from J, with 19 bases in between. Germline V gene data show CDR1 as MDHEN and CDR2 as SYDVKM. The CDR3 has 15 residues. CDR3 residues: CASSDLGRLGDEQFF. The CDR3 bases are TGTGCCAGCAGTGATCTCGGGAGATTGGGCGATGAGCAGTTCTTC.

V is TRBV20-1 and J is TRBJ2-2; D is unclear. Trimming shortened V by 6 bases and J by 9 bases, and 11 bases separated the two germline ends. The CDR3 runs to 11 residues. The germline CDR1 and CDR2 sequences are DFQATT and SNEGSKA (reference sequence). CDR3 in amino acids: CSARISRELFF. CDR3 bases: TGCAGTGCGCGGATTTCCCGGGAGCTGTTTTTT.

The genes are TRBV15 and TRBJ2-5; TRBD1 is a possible D gene (5 bases). CDR1 and CDR2 (germline): LNHNV, YYDKDF (reference sequence). The CDR3 length is 14 residues. V lost 8 bases and J 4 bases, leaving 17 bases between the germline ends. The DNA for the CDR3 is TGTGCCACCTGCCTGTGGGGCTTAGGAGAGACCCAGTACTTC. Its protein is CATCLWGLGETQYF.

As regards this clone: The junction departs from the called germline gene at one end, perhaps through a read error. This chain uses TRBV12-5 with TRBJ2-5, with TRBD2 as a possible D gene (5 bases). The CDR3 totals 13 residues. Germline CDR1 is LGHNT and CDR2 is FRNRAP. The DNA of the CDR3 is TGTGCGAGTGGTTTTTCGGGGAAAGAGACCCAGTACTTC. As protein: CASGFSGKETQYF.

The chain employs TRBV4-2 and TRBJ1-3, with D uncertain. The CDR3 consists of 15 residues. Between the trimmed V and J ends, which lost 2 bases and 1 base, there was a span of 9 bases. Germline V gene data show CDR1 as LGHNA and CDR2 as YNFKEQ. CDR3 coding DNA: TGTGCCAGCAGCCAACTACCAGCGTCTGGAAACACCATATATTTT. It yields the protein CASSQLPASGNTIYF.

V is TRBV6-5 and J is TRBJ2-2; D is possibly TRBD2 (5 bases). The CDR3 is 14 residues long. Per germline, CDR1 MNHEY and CDR2 SVGAGI. V lost 0 bases and J lost 9, with 11 bases in between. The CDR3 nucleotides are TGTGCCAGCAGTTACTCGAACATAGCGCGGGAGCTGTTTTTT. It encodes CASSYSNIARELFF.

The CDR3 reads CASSSRTASYEQYF. The CDR3 nucleotides read TGTGCCAGCAGTTCTCGGACAGCCTCCTACGAGCAGTACTTC. This chain uses TRBV2 with TRBJ2-7; D is perhaps TRBD1 (6 bases). The germline CDR1 and CDR2 sequences are SNHLY and FYNNEI. This CDR3 contains 14 residues. V lost 5 bases to trimming and J lost 0 bases, with 11 bases between them.

The V gene is TRBV15, the J gene TRBJ2-2; D is perhaps TRBD1 (6 bases). V dropped 0 bases and J dropped 5 bases, with 13 bases sitting between them. The CDR3 is made up of 16 amino acids. Germline assignment: CDR1 LNHNV and CDR2 YYDKDF (reference sequence). This CDR3 is CATSRDRGPGTGELFF. CDR3 nucleotides: TGTGCCACCAGCAGAGACAGGGGCCCGGGGACCGGGGAGCTGTTTTTT.

The CDR3 DNA sequence: TGTGCCAGCAGCGGGGAGGGACAGGGGGAGCGAGCGAACACCGGGGAGCTGTTTTTT. This translates into CASSGEGQGERANTGELFF. The chain has TRBV11-2 and TRBJ2-2; 11 bases map to TRBD1. Trimming cost V 5 bases and J 0 bases; bases outside gene matches: 11. Germline V gene data show CDR1 as SGHAT and CDR2 as FQNNGV. CDR3 length: 19 amino acids.

J is TRBJ1-6 and V is TRBV6-6; D perhaps matches TRBD1 (6 bases). The CDR3 runs to 15 residues. Per the germline V gene, CDR1 is MNHNY and CDR2 is SVGAGI (reference sequence). V dropped 2 bases and J dropped 8 bases, with 13 bases sitting between them. The CDR3 protein is CASSYGTTGHSPLHF. The CDR3 DNA reads TGTGCCAGCAGTTACGGGACAACGGGGCATTCACCCCTCCACTTT.

The chain joins TRBV2 to TRBJ2-7, with 10 bases aligning to TRBD2. This CDR3 region has 15 residues. V was clipped by 7 bases and J by 2 bases; unmatched bases: 8. Germline values: CDR1 SNHLY, CDR2 FYNNEI. The CDR3 sequence: CASTKEREGTYEQYF. In DNA form, the CDR3 reads TGTGCCAGCACTAAGGAGCGGGAGGGGACCTACGAGCAGTACTTC. The entire variable domain, with the rest obtained from reference TRBV2 and TRBJ2-7, is as follows: EPEVTQTPSHQVTQMGQEVILRCVPISNHLYFYWYRQILGQKVEFLVSFYNNEISEKSEIFDDQFSVERPDGSNFTLKIRSTKLEDSAMYFCASTKEREGTYEQYFGPGTRLTVT.

The DNA of the CDR3 is TGTGCCAGCAGCGGGGCAACGGTAGCGAACACCGGGGAGCTGTTTTTT. This encodes CASSGATVANTGELFF. J is TRBJ2-2 and V is TRBV5-6, with D possibly TRBD1 on 5 matching bases. This CDR3 has 16 amino acids. Germline V lookup: CDR1 SGHDT, CDR2 YYEEEE. Trimming pared 4 bases from V and 0 bases from J, leaving 13 bases between.

This clone was counted a single time. This chain links TRBV11-3 with TRBJ1-2; no reliable D call. Germline V gives CDR1 SGHNT, CDR2 YENEEA. The CDR3 extends over 17 amino acids. Trimming stripped 0 bases from V and 1 base from J, with 15 bases between. CDR3 sequence: CASSLDSWEEGNYGYTF. For the CDR3, the DNA is TGTGCCAGCAGCTTAGATTCTTGGGAGGAGGGTAACTATGGCTACACCTTC.

The chain links TRBV13 to TRBJ2-1; no clear D. Trimming cost V 5 bases and J 7 bases, with 6 bases left between them. The CDR3 extends over 11 amino acids. Germline V lookup: CDR1 PRHDT, CDR2 FYEKMQ (reference sequence). CDR3 in amino acids: CASSPINEQFF. CDR3 nucleotide sequence: TGTGCCAGCAGCCCAATTAATGAGCAGTTCTTC.

Only one count was recorded for this clone. The gene calls are TRBV7-6 and TRBJ2-7; 9 nucleotides line up with TRBD1. Germline CDR1 is SGHVS and CDR2 is FNYEAQ. Trimming cost V 3 bases and J 2 bases; bases outside gene matches: 5. The CDR3 contains 15 residues. The CDR3 bases are TGTGCCAGCAGCTTCCGGACAGGGGATCCCTACGAGCAGTACTTC. It translates to CASSFRTGDPYEQYF. Using reference TRBV7-6 and TRBJ2-7 for the parts outside the CDR3, the full variable domain is GAGVSQSPRYKVTKRGQDVALRCDPISGHVSLYWYRQALGQGPEFLTYFNYEAQQDKSGLPNDRFSAERPEGSISTLTIQRTEQRDSAMYRCASSFRTGDPYEQYFGPGTRLTVT.

The count of this clone is one. The chain combines TRBV11-2 with TRBJ2-2; D remains unclear. The CDR3 loop spans 16 amino acids. The V gene's germline CDR1 is SGHAT and CDR2 FQNNGV. Between the trimmed V and J ends, which lost 5 bases and 4 bases, there was a span of 17 bases. CDR3 DNA: TGTGCCAGCAGCCTTATTTCAGGCTCCAGCACCGGGGAGCTGTTTTTT. As protein: CASSLISGSSTGELFF.

The chain combines TRBV4-1 with TRBJ2-7; a weak D match, TRBD1 (6 bases). CDR1 and CDR2 (germline): MGHRA, YSYEKL. Trimming stripped 3 bases from V and 0 bases from J, with 12 bases between. This CDR3 is built from 15 residues. CDR3 nucleotides: TGCGCCAGCAGCCAGTTGACAGGAGCCTCCTACGAGCAGTACTTC. This codes for CASSQLTGASYEQYF.

The rearrangement uses TRBV28 and TRBJ2-1; TRBD2 aligns across 11 bases. Germline CDR1 and CDR2: MDHEN and SYDVKM. The trim removed 4 bases at V and 5 bases at J, leaving 16 bases unmatched. The CDR3 sequence is 19 residues long. CDR3: CASSSLIAGGPLLDNEQFF. For the CDR3, the DNA is TGTGCCAGCAGTTCCCTTATAGCGGGAGGGCCCTTACTGGACAATGAGCAGTTCTTC.

This chain links TRBV7-9 with TRBJ2-7; weak D call: TRBD1 (7 bases). The CDR3 runs to 15 residues. Between the trimmed V and J ends, which lost 4 bases and 2 bases, there was a span of 15 bases. The germline V gene has CDR1 SEHNR and CDR2 FQNEAQ (reference sequence). The CDR3 DNA follows: TGTGCCAGCAGCTCTGCGACAGGGAGGCCCTACGAGCAGTACTTC. Translation gives CASSSATGRPYEQYF.

With regard to this clone: The sample holds other DNA sequences that translate to the same CDR3. The CDR3 loop reads CSARVRETQYF. The CDR3 nucleotides read TGCAGTGCTAGAGTCAGGGAGACCCAGTACTTC. The genes are TRBV20-1 and TRBJ2-5; D is undetermined. This CDR3 comprises 11 residues. Germline-derived CDR1 and CDR2 are DFQATT and SNEGSKA (reference sequence). The V end lost 1 base, the J end lost 5 bases, and 5 bases lay between the germline ends.

This chain uses TRBV28 with TRBJ2-1; 7 bases fit TRBD1. The CDR3 totals 15 residues. Germline CDR1 reads MDHEN; CDR2 reads SYDVKM. J lost 2 bases, V lost 6 bases, and 7 bases had no gene match. CDR3 nucleotide sequence: TGTGCCAGCAGACTAGGGACAGCCCCCTACAATGAGCAGTTCTTC. Translated, it gives CASRLGTAPYNEQFF.

V gene TRBV15 combines with J gene TRBJ2-2; unclear D gene. Germline CDR1 is LNHNV and CDR2 is YYDKDF (reference sequence). This CDR3 region has 12 residues. The V gene lost 2 bases and the J gene lost 6 bases, with 4 bases spanning the gap. CDR3 sequence (DNA): TGTGCCACCAGCAGAAGCGCCGGGGAGCTGTTTTTT. It specifies CATSRSAGELFF.

The V gene is TRBV20-1, the J gene TRBJ2-7; D remains unclear. This CDR3 region has 11 residues. Germline lookup yields CDR1 DFQATT and CDR2 SNEGSKA (reference sequence). Trimming shortened V by 5 bases and J by 2 bases, and 7 bases separated the two germline ends. CDR3 region: CSALAAYEQYF. CDR3 in DNA: TGCAGTGCTCTGGCAGCCTACGAGCAGTACTTC.